The text below deals with one T cell receptor (beta chain). The antigen is undetermined. This entry belongs to a study of shared clonotypes between healthy human individuals. The CDR3 has 11 amino acids. V gave up 8 bases and J gave up 5 bases, with 12 bases separating them. CDR1 and CDR2 from the germline V gene are SQVTM and ANQGSEA. Here immunoSEQ multiplex PCR was the method, and the copy in TCRdb shows in-frame clones only, minus some. The sample lists some 530,000 clones, 60% to 80% occurring once. Study conclusions and caveats: Since donors were few, the genetic and exposure-history diversity represented was limited.

Samples left unsorted employed tens of millions of PBMCs for genomic DNA. What was sequenced was PBMCs. The rearrangement uses TRBV29-1 and TRBJ2-5, with D perhaps given as TRBD1 or TRBD2 (6 bases each). This clonotype was sampled from a woman aged 40 to 49 in good health. Some clones in this sample may be carry-over from other donors' samples. CDR3 loop: CSPRRGETQYF. The CDR3 coding sequence is TGCAGCCCCCGGAGGGGGGAGACCCAGTACTTC.